This TCR beta chain comes out of a study of CD8+CD57+ T cells in acquired aplastic anemia. Turning to the study itself: On average, sorted CD4+ and CD8+ cells gave roughly 2.9 ug of DNA.

Before being chosen for sequencing, patients had shown CD8+CD57+ cell expansion by flow cytometry. Each patient had severe acquired aplastic anemia. Genomic DNA provided the template from which TCR beta VDJ and CDR3 profiles were obtained. TCRdb called the reads again in MiXCR, with one record for every CDR3 protein. The sample consists of about 150,000 distinct CDR3 sequences, 45% to 50% of them appearing once. This CDR3 has 14 residues. The ends lost 4 bases at V and 5 bases at J; junction bases unmatched: 5. Germline CDR1 is LNHDA and CDR2 is SQIVND (reference sequence). The chain links TRBV19 to TRBJ2-7, with 10 bases fitting TRBD1. This clonotype was obtained from a human donor with aplastic anemia. The sample was sorted CD4+, CD8+, or CD8+CD57+ T cells (not recorded which) from PBMCs. The CDR3 sequence: CASSTRQGAHEQYF. In DNA form, the CDR3 reads TGTGCCAGTAGTACCCGACAGGGGGCCCACGAGCAGTACTTC.